These T cell receptor beta chains were read from a single sample in a study of blood T cell repertoires in COVID-19. Clones were read by immunoSEQ multiplex PCR, and TCRdb kept only the in-frame ones, dropping some. The sample holds 25,000 to 35,000 clones, approximately 91% seen once. The sequenced material came from peripheral blood. The origin of the receptors is a human donor with active COVID-19. The donor label of this sample is uncertain. CDR3s include the opening cysteine and the closing phenylalanine or tryptophan. Fields, in order: clone size, J gene, D gene, V gene, CDR3 protein, CDR3 DNA. The D gene is left open where the match is weak. Clone sizes are given selectively: once, few, many, or a class where the clone is expanded.

clone size: .
J gene: TRBJ2-5
D gene: .
V gene: TRBV9
CDR3 protein: CASSVAETQYF
CDR3 DNA: TGTGCCAGCAGCGTAGCTGAGACCCAGTACTTC

clone size: few
J gene: TRBJ1-6
D gene: .
V gene: TRBV10-1
CDR3 protein: CASHGRINSPLHF
CDR3 DNA: TGCGCCAGCCATGGGAGGATTAATTCACCCCTCCACTTT

clone size: .
J gene: TRBJ2-1
D gene: TRBD2
V gene: TRBV28
CDR3 protein: CASSPVGLAGDYNEQFF
CDR3 DNA: TGTGCCAGCAGTCCGGTTGGGCTAGCGGGAGACTACAATGAGCAGTTCTTC

clone size: once
J gene: TRBJ2-1
D gene: TRBD2
V gene: TRBV9
CDR3 protein: CAKRGGGYNEQFF
CDR3 DNA: TGTGCCAAGCGGGGGGGCGGCTACAATGAGCAGTTCTTC

clone size: .
J gene: TRBJ2-3
D gene: TRBD1
V gene: TRBV28
CDR3 protein: CASSVGQGSTDTQYF
CDR3 DNA: TGTGCCAGCAGTGTGGGACAGGGATCGACAGATACGCAGTATTTT

clone size: .
J gene: TRBJ1-1
D gene: .
V gene: TRBV6-4
CDR3 protein: CASTTTLNTEAFF
CDR3 DNA: TGTGCCAGCACCACGACACTGAACACTGAAGCTTTCTTT

clone size: .
J gene: TRBJ2-3
D gene: TRBD1
V gene: TRBV15
CDR3 protein: CATSLRDRGPTDTQYF
CDR3 DNA: TGTGCCACCAGCCTCCGGGACAGGGGGCCGACAGATACGCAGTATTTT

clone size: .
J gene: TRBJ1-5
D gene: .
V gene: TRBV24-1
CDR3 protein: CATSNRETQPQHF
CDR3 DNA: TGTGCCACCAGTAACAGGGAAACGCAGCCCCAGCATTTT

clone size: .
J gene: TRBJ1-1
D gene: .
V gene: TRBV10-1
CDR3 protein: CASSESTNTEAFF
CDR3 DNA: TGCGCCAGCAGTGAGTCGACTAACACTGAAGCTTTCTTT

clone size: .
J gene: TRBJ2-1
D gene: TRBD2
V gene: TRBV28
CDR3 protein: CASSSGLAGEIGNEQFF
CDR3 DNA: TGTGCCAGCAGTTCGGGACTAGCGGGAGAGATAGGCAATGAGCAGTTCTTC

clone size: .
J gene: TRBJ2-7
D gene: TRBD1
V gene: TRBV7-8
CDR3 protein: CASSLAEDRGYEQYF
CDR3 DNA: TGTGCCAGCAGCTTAGCGGAGGACAGGGGCTACGAGCAGTACTTC

clone size: .
J gene: TRBJ2-5
D gene: .
V gene: TRBV4-2
CDR3 protein: CASSQLGRETQYF
CDR3 DNA: TGTGCCAGCAGCCAGTTGGGGCGGGAGACCCAGTACTTC

clone size: .
J gene: TRBJ1-4
D gene: .
V gene: TRBV29-1
CDR3 protein: CSVVAGAEKLFF
CDR3 DNA: TGCAGCGTTGTGGCGGGAGCTGAAAAACTGTTTTTT

clone size: .
J gene: TRBJ2-2
D gene: .
V gene: TRBV20-1
CDR3 protein: CSASLAEGTGELFF
CDR3 DNA: TGCAGTGCTAGTTTGGCGGAGGGCACCGGGGAGCTGTTTTTT

clone size: few
J gene: TRBJ1-4
D gene: TRBD1
V gene: TRBV4-1
CDR3 protein: CASSLAGTATNEKLFF
CDR3 DNA: TGCGCCAGCAGCCTCGCAGGGACAGCAACTAATGAAAAACTGTTTTTT

clone size: .
J gene: TRBJ2-7
D gene: TRBD1
V gene: TRBV19
CDR3 protein: CASSITGDYEQYF
CDR3 DNA: TGTGCCAGTAGTATTACAGGGGACTACGAGCAGTACTTC

clone size: .
J gene: TRBJ2-1
D gene: .
V gene: TRBV11-3
CDR3 protein: CASSRGLYNEQFF
CDR3 DNA: TGTGCCAGCAGCCGTGGACTTTACAATGAGCAGTTCTTC

clone size: .
J gene: TRBJ2-7
D gene: .
V gene: TRBV7-9
CDR3 protein: CASSLGTTYEQYF
CDR3 DNA: TGTGCCAGCAGCTTAGGGACAACCTACGAGCAGTACTTC

clone size: once
J gene: TRBJ2-7
D gene: TRBD2
V gene: TRBV9
CDR3 protein: CASSSRSGRSYEQYF
CDR3 DNA: TGTGCCAGCAGCTCGCGGAGCGGGAGGAGTTACGAGCAGTACTTC

clone size: .
J gene: TRBJ2-6
D gene: .
V gene: TRBV19
CDR3 protein: CASSPTRPSGANVLTF
CDR3 DNA: TGTGCCAGTAGTCCGACGCGGCCTTCTGGGGCCAACGTCCTGACTTTC

clone size: once
J gene: TRBJ2-2
D gene: .
V gene: TRBV6-5
CDR3 protein: CASSYTHTNTGELFF
CDR3 DNA: TGTGCCAGCAGTTACACCCACACGAACACCGGGGAGCTGTTTTTT

clone size: .
J gene: TRBJ2-7
D gene: .
V gene: TRBV3-1/TRBV3-2
CDR3 protein: CASSRGTPMYEQYF
CDR3 DNA: TGTGCCAGCAGCCGAGGGACTCCTATGTACGAGCAGTACTTC

clone size: .
J gene: TRBJ2-7
D gene: .
V gene: TRBV7-9
CDR3 protein: CASSSPLYEQYF
CDR3 DNA: TGTGCCAGCAGCTCACCTCTATACGAGCAGTACTTC

clone size: .
J gene: TRBJ2-2
D gene: .
V gene: TRBV7-9
CDR3 protein: CASSPRGDHTGELFF
CDR3 DNA: TGTGCCAGCAGCCCCAGGGGGGACCACACCGGGGAGCTGTTTTTT